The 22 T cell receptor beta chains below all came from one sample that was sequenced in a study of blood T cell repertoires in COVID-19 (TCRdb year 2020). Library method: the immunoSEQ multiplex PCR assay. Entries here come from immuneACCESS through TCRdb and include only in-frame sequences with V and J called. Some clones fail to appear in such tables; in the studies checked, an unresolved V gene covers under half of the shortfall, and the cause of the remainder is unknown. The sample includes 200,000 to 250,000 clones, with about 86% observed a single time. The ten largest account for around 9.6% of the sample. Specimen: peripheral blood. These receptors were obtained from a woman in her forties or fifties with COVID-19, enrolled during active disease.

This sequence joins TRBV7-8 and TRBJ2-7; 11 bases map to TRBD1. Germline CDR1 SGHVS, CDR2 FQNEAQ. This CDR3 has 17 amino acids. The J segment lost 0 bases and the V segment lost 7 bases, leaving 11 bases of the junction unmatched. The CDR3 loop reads CASTLRGQGENSYEQYF. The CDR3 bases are TGTGCCAGCACCCTCAGGGGACAGGGGGAAAACTCCTACGAGCAGTACTTC.

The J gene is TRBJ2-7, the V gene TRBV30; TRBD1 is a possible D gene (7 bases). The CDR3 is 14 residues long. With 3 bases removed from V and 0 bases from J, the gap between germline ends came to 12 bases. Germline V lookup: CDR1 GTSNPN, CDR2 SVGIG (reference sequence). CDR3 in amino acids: CAWRSQGGSYEQYF. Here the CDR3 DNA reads TGTGCCTGGAGGAGCCAGGGGGGCTCCTACGAGCAGTACTTC.

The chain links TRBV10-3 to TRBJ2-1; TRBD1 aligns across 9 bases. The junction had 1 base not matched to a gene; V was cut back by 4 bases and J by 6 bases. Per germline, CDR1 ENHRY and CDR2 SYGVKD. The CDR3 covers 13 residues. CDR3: CAISAGQGNEQFF. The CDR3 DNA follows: TGTGCCATCAGTGCGGGACAGGGCAATGAGCAGTTCTTC.

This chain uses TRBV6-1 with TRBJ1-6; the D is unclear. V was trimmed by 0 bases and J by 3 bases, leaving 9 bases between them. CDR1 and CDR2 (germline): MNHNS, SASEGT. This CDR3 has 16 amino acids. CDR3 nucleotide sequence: TGTGCCAGCAGTGAAGCGAGGGCTAGCTATAATTCACCCCTCCACTTT. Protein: CASSEARASYNSPLHF.

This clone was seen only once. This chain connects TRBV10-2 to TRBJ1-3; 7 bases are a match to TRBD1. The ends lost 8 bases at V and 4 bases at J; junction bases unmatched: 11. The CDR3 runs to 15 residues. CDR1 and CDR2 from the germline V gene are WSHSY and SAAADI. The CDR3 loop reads CASRDTGDRGNTIYF. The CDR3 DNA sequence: TGCGCCAGCCGAGATACAGGGGATCGCGGAAACACCATATATTTT.

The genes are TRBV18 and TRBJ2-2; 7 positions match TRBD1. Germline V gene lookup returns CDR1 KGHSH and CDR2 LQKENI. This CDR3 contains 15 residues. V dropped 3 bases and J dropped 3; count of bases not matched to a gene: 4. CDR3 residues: CASSPPGQHTGELFF. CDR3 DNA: TGTGCCAGCTCACCTCCGGGACAGCACACCGGGGAGCTGTTTTTT.

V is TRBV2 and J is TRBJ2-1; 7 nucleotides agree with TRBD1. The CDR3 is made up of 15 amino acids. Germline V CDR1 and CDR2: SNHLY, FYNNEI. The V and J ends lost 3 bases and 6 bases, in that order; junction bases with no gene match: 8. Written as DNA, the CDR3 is TGTGCCAGCAGTGAGGCACAGGGGATGACCAATGAGCAGTTCTTC. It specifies CASSEAQGMTNEQFF. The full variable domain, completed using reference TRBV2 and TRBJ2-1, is EPEVTQTPSHQVTQMGQEVILRCVPISNHLYFYWYRQILGQKVEFLVSFYNNEISEKSEIFDDQFSVERPDGSNFTLKIRSTKLEDSAMYFCASSEAQGMTNEQFFGPGTRLTVL.

The CDR3: CASSQAIGQGFIQYF. DNA of the CDR3: TGCGCCAGCAGCCAAGCTATCGGACAGGGTTTTATTCAGTACTTC. The chain uses TRBV4-3 and TRBJ2-4, with TRBD1 matching over 8 bases. Trimming cost V 1 base and J 10 bases; bases outside gene matches: 9. The germline V gene has CDR1 LGHNA and CDR2 YSLEER. The CDR3 has 15 residues.

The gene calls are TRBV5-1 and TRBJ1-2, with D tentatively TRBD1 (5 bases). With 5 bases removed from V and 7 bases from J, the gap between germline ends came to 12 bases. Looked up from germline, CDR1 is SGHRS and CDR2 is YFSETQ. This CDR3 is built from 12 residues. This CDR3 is CASRGGGSGYTF. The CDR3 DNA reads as TGCGCCAGCAGGGGCGGGGGATCTGGCTACACCTTC.

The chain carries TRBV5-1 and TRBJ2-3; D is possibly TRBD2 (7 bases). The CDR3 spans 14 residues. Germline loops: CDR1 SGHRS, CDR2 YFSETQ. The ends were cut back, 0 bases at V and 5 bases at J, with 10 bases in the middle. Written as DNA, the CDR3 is TGCGCCAGCAGCTTGGACAGGGAGGGAGATACGCAGTATTTT. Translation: CASSLDREGDTQYF.

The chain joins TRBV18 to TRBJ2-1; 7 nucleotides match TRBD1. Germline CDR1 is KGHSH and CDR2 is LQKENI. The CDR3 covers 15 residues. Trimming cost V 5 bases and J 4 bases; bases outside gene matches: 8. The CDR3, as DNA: TGTGCCAGCTCAATCGAAGGGACAGATTACAATGAGCAGTTCTTC. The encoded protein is CASSIEGTDYNEQFF.

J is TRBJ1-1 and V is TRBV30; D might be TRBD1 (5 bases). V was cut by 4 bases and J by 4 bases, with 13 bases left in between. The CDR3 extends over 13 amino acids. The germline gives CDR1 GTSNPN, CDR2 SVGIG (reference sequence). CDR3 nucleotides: TGTGCCTGGACCCTGGGGGGGACCACTGAAGCTTTCTTT. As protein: CAWTLGGTTEAFF. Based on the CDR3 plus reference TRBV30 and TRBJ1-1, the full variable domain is SQTIHQWPATLVQPVGSPLSLECTVEGTSNPNLYWYRQAAGRGLQLLFYSVGIGQISSEVPQNLSASRPQDRQFILSSKKLLLSDSGFYLCAWTLGGTTEAFFGQGTRLTVV.

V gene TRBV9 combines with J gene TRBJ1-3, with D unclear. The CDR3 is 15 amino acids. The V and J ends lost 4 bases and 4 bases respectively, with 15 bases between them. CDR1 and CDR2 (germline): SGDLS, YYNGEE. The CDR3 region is CASSKEGLTGNTIYF. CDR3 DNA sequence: TGTGCCAGCAGCAAAGAGGGTTTAACCGGAAACACCATATATTTT.

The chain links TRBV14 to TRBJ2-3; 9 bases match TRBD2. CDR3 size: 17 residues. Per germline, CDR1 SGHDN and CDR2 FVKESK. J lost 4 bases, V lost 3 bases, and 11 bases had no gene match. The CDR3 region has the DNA TGTGCCAGCAGCCAGGGAGCGGGGGGCCCTCGCGCAGATACGCAGTATTTT. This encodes CASSQGAGGPRADTQYF. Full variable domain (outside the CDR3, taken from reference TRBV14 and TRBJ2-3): EAGVTQFPSHSVIEKGQTVTLRCDPISGHDNLYWYRRVMGKEIKFLLHFVKESKQDESGMPNNRFLAERTGGTYSTLKVQPAELEDSGVYFCASSQGAGGPRADTQYFGPGTRLTVL.

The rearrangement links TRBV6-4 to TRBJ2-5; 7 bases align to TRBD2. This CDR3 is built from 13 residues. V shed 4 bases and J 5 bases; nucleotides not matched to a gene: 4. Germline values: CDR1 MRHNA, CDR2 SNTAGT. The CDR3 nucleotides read TGTGCCAGCAGTGTAGCGGGCGGGGAGACCCAGTACTTC. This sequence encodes CASSVAGGETQYF.

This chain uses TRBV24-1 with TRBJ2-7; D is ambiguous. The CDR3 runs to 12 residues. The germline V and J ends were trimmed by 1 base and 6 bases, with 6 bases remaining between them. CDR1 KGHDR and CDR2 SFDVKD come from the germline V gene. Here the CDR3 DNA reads TGTGCCACCAGTGATTTTCCCTGCGAGCAGTACGTC. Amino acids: CATSDFPCEQYV.

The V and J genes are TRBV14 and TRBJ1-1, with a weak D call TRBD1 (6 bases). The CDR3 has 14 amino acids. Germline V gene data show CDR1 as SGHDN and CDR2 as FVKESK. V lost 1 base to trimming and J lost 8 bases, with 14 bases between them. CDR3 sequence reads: CASSQAGGASEAFF. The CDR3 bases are TGTGCCAGCAGCCAAGCCGGGGGGGCGTCCGAAGCTTTCTTT.

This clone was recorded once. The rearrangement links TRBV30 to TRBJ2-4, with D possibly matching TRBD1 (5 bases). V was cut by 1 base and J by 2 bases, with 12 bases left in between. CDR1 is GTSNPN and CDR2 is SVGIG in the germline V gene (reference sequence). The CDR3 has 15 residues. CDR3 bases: TGTGCCTGGAGTGGCAGGGTCCTAACCAAAAACATTCAGTACTTC. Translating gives CAWSGRVLTKNIQYF.

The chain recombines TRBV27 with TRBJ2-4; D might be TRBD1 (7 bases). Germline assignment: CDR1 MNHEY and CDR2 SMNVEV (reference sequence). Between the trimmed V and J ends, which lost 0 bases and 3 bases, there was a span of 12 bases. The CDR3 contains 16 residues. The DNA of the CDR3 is TGTGCCAGCAGTTTATCGGAGGGGGCCTTCAAAAACATTCAGTACTTC. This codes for CASSLSEGAFKNIQYF.

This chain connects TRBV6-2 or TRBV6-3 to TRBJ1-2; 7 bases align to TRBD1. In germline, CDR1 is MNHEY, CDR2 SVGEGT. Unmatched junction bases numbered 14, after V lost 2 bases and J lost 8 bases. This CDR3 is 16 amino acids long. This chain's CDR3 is CASSYPTPTGFGGYTF. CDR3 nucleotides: TGTGCCAGCAGTTACCCCACTCCGACAGGGTTCGGGGGCTACACCTTC.

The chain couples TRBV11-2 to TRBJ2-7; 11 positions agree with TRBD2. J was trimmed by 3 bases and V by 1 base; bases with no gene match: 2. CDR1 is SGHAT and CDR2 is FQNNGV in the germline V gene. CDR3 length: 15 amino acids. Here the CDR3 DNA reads TGTGCCAGCAGCTTAGTAGCGGGGGGGCACTACGAGCAGTACGTC. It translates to CASSLVAGGHYEQYV.

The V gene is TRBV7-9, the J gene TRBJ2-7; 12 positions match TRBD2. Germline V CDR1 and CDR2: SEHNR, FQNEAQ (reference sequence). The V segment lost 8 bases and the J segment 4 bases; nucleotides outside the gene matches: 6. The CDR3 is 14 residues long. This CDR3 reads CASLTSGGSYEQYF. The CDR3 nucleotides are TGTGCCAGCTTGACTAGCGGGGGCTCTTACGAGCAGTACTTC.